The source of this T cell receptor (beta chain) is a study of T cells in Graves' hyperthyroidism and ophthalmopathy. Findings and limits, study-wide: The authors' 13 V-J model separated ophthalmopathy from stable hyperthyroidism. Most expanded thyroid clonotypes above 0.001 recurred in blood.

Regions amplified from RNA transcripts were the TCR beta CDR3 regions. An initial round of RT-PCR targeting the TCR CDR3 relied on the HTBI primer set. One entry per CDR3 protein results from TCRdb running MiXCR on the multiplex PCR reads. The table has approximately 700,000 distinct CDR3 sequences, less than 45% seen once; the top ten hold 7% to 7.5%. V was shortened by 5 bases and J by 4 bases, with 14 bases between the two germline ends. This CDR3 spans 15 amino acids. Concerning this clonotype: Its antigen is currently unknown.

The rearrangement links TRBV12-3 or TRBV12-4 to TRBJ1-4, with D possibly TRBD1 on 5 matching bases. The sample consisted of peripheral blood or thyroid tissue (not recorded which). The receptor comes from an adult man with Graves' disease, either hyperthyroidism or ophthalmopathy (not recorded which). CDR3 amino acids: CASSRGGASNEKLFF. CDR3 bases: TGTGCCAGCAGTCGAGGCGGGGCAAGTAATGAAAAACTGTTTTTT.